The clone carrying this T cell receptor (beta chain) has only one observation. Per the germline V gene, CDR1 is SQVTM and CDR2 is ANQGSEA. CDR3 size: 13 residues. The junction had 5 bases not matched to a gene; V was cut back by 7 bases and J by 2 bases. Original processing methods: Amplification from reference gene primers served as the basis for estimated nucleated cell counts. Method: immunoSEQ multiplex PCR; TCRdb's copy keeps in-frame clones and lacks some. V, J and clone size are those of that table, while D and trimming were read from the DNA. The table records under 250,000 clones, roughly 77% of them present only once. The sample is drawn from a study of blood T cell repertoires in COVID-19. Across the whole study: The United States, Italy and Spain were the sources of the acute and convalescent COVID-19 samples.

Those enrolled in Seattle joined during active infection and were followed longitudinally afterward. The sequenced sample was peripheral blood. The V and J genes are TRBV29-1 and TRBJ1-2; 9 bases are shared with TRBD1. The TCR was taken from a woman aged 40-49 years with COVID-19, enrolled during active disease. For the CDR3, the DNA is TGCAGCGCCCGGACAGGGGAAAACTATGGCTACACCTTC. This encodes CSARTGENYGYTF.